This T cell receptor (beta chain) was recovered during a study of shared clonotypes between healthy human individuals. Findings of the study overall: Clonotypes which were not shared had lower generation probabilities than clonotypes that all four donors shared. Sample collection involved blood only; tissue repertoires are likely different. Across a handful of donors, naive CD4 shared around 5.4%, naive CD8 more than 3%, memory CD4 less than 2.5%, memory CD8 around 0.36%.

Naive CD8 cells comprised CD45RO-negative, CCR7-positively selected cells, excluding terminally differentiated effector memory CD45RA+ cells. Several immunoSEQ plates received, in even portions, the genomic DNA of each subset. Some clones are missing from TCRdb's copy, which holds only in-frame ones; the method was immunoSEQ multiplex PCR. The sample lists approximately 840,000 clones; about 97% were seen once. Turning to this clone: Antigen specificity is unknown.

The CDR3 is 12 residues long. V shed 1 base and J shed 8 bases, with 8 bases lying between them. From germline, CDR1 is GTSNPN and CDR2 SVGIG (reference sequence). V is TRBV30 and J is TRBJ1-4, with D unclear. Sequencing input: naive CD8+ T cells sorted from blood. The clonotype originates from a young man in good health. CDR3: CAWSALGEKLFF. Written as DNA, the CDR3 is TGTGCCTGGAGTGCCTTGGGGGAAAAACTGTTTTTT. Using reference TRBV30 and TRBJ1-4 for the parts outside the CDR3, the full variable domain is SQTIHQWPATLVQPVGSPLSLECTVEGTSNPNLYWYRQAAGRGLQLLFYSVGIGQISSEVPQNLSASRPQDRQFILSSKKLLLSDSGFYLCAWSALGEKLFFGSGTQLSVL.